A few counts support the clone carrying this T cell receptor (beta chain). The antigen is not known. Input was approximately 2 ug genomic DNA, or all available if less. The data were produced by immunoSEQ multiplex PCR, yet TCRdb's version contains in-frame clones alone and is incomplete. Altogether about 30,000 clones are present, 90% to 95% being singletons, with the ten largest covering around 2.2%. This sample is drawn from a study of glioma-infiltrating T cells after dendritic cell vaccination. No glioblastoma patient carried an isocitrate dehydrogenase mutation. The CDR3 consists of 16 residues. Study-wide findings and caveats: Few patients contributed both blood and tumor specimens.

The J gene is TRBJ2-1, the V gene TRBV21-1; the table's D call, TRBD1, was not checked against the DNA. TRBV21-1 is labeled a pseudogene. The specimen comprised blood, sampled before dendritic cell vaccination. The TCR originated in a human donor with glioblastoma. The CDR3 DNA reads TGTGCCAGCAGCAAAGCGTGGCAGGTAACCTACAATGAGCAGTTCTTC. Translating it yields CASSKAWQVTYNEQFF.